The 10 T cell receptor beta chains in this list originate from one sample, sequenced in a study of blood T cells in healthy people across ages. PCR was performed a second time for about 7 to 11 cycles using a sample-barcoded 5' primer and a J-beta primer mix. TCRdb re-derived calls from the 5' RACE reads in MiXCR, one entry per CDR3 protein. The sample shows some 710,000 distinct CDR3 sequences, over 20% of them seen only once. The sequenced sample consisted of blood. These receptors were obtained from a man between 65 and 79 years old in good health.

This clonotype was detected a few times. The chain is built from TRBV18 and TRBJ1-1, with a possible D match to TRBD1 (5 bases). V was trimmed by 5 bases and J by 3 bases, leaving 10 bases between them. CDR3 length equals 13 residues. Germline V CDR1 and CDR2: KGHSH, LQKENI. CDR3 sequence (DNA): TGTGCCAGCTCAGGGGCGATGGACACTGAAGCTTTCTTT. This codes for CASSGAMDTEAFF.

This clonotype was observed a few times. The CDR3: CASSRRDTAVDQPQHF. CDR3 DNA sequence: TGTGCCAGCAGCAGACGGGACACCGCGGTGGATCAGCCCCAGCATTTT. This sequence joins TRBV12-3 or TRBV12-4 and TRBJ1-5; possible D gene TRBD1, 6 bases. The CDR3 sequence is 16 residues long. Trimming cost V 6 bases and J 5 bases, with 20 bases left between them.

CDR3: CSVGGVEGFPYNEQFF. The CDR3 coding sequence is TGCAGCGTGGGGGGAGTAGAGGGGTTCCCCTACAATGAGCAGTTCTTC. The V call is TRBV29-1, the J call TRBJ2-1; D is perhaps TRBD2 (6 bases). Germline CDR1 SQVTM, CDR2 ANQGSEA. Trimming took 6 bases from V and 2 from J, leaving 20 bases between them. The CDR3 consists of 16 residues.

V is TRBV5-1 and J is TRBJ1-1, with TRBD1 matching over 8 bases. The V gene end was trimmed by 4 bases and the J gene end by 10 bases; junction bases not matched to a gene: 9. Germline assignment: CDR1 SGHRS and CDR2 YFSETQ. This CDR3 is built from 13 residues. Written as DNA, the CDR3 is TGCGCCAGCAGCGAAGCAGGGGGCGGGAGAGCTTTCTTT. It specifies CASSEAGGGRAFF.

This chain connects TRBV5-1 to TRBJ2-2, with D perhaps matching TRBD1 or TRBD2 (5 bases each). The CDR3 sequence is 16 residues long. Per germline, CDR1 SGHRS and CDR2 YFSETQ. V was trimmed by 4 bases and J by 1 base, leaving 14 bases between them. This CDR3 reads CASSRSGTMNTGELFF. The DNA for the CDR3 is TGCGCCAGCAGCAGGTCTGGGACGATGAACACCGGGGAGCTGTTTTTT. The complete variable domain, with remaining parts taken from reference TRBV5-1 and TRBJ2-2, reads KAGVTQTPRYLIKTRGQQVTLSCSPISGHRSVSWYQQTPGQGLQFLFEYFSETQRNKGNFPGRFSGRQFSNSRSEMNVSTLELGDSALYLCASSRSGTMNTGELFFGEGSRLTVL.

The chain links TRBV15 to TRBJ1-2; TRBD1 might be the D (6 bases). This CDR3 contains 17 residues. Germline values: CDR1 LNHNV, CDR2 YYDKDF (reference sequence). Trimming removed 3 bases at V and 6 bases at J, with 23 bases between. In DNA, the CDR3 is TGTGCCACCAGCAGCAGCAGGGGTGTAGGGGGACAAGATGGCTACACCTTC. Its protein product is CATSSSRGVGGQDGYTF.

The rearrangement uses TRBV6-5 and TRBJ2-5, with 9 bases lining up with TRBD1. This CDR3 is built from 15 residues. Germline assignment: CDR1 MNHEY and CDR2 SVGAGI. V lost 4 bases and J lost 3; bases outside the gene matches: 6. The CDR3 DNA sequence: TGTGCCAGCAGTTTTTGGGGACAGGGCGAAGAGACCCAGTACTTC. Its protein is CASSFWGQGEETQYF.

In its sample, this clonotype was seen a few times. The chain links TRBV29-1 to TRBJ2-7; D not certain. The CDR3 has 12 residues. Germline V gene lookup returns CDR1 SQVTM and CDR2 ANQGSEA. Trimming took 3 bases from V and 6 from J, leaving 12 bases between them. The CDR3 DNA reads as TGCAGCGTTGAGATCCCTGGCGGCGAGCAGTACTTC. Translation gives CSVEIPGGEQYF.

This clonotype was detected a few times. This chain links TRBV25-1 with TRBJ2-7; D is ambiguous. CDR3 length: 13 amino acids. The germline V gene has CDR1 MGHDK and CDR2 SYGVNS. V was clipped by 0 bases and J by 4 bases, with 7 bases between them. CDR3 in DNA: TGTGCCAGCAGTGAATATGGGCAGTACGAGCAGTACTTC. As protein: CASSEYGQYEQYF.

At least ten counts were recorded for this clonotype. CDR3 sequence (DNA): TGTGCCAGCAGTTTAGCGCAGTCTAGCGGGAGCATGGAGGCCAACGTCCTGACTTTC. This codes for CASSLAQSSGSMEANVLTF. The V call is TRBV12-3 or TRBV12-4, the J call TRBJ2-6; 10 bases line up with TRBD2. V shed 0 bases and J 6 bases; nucleotides not matched to a gene: 11. CDR3 length equals 19 residues.